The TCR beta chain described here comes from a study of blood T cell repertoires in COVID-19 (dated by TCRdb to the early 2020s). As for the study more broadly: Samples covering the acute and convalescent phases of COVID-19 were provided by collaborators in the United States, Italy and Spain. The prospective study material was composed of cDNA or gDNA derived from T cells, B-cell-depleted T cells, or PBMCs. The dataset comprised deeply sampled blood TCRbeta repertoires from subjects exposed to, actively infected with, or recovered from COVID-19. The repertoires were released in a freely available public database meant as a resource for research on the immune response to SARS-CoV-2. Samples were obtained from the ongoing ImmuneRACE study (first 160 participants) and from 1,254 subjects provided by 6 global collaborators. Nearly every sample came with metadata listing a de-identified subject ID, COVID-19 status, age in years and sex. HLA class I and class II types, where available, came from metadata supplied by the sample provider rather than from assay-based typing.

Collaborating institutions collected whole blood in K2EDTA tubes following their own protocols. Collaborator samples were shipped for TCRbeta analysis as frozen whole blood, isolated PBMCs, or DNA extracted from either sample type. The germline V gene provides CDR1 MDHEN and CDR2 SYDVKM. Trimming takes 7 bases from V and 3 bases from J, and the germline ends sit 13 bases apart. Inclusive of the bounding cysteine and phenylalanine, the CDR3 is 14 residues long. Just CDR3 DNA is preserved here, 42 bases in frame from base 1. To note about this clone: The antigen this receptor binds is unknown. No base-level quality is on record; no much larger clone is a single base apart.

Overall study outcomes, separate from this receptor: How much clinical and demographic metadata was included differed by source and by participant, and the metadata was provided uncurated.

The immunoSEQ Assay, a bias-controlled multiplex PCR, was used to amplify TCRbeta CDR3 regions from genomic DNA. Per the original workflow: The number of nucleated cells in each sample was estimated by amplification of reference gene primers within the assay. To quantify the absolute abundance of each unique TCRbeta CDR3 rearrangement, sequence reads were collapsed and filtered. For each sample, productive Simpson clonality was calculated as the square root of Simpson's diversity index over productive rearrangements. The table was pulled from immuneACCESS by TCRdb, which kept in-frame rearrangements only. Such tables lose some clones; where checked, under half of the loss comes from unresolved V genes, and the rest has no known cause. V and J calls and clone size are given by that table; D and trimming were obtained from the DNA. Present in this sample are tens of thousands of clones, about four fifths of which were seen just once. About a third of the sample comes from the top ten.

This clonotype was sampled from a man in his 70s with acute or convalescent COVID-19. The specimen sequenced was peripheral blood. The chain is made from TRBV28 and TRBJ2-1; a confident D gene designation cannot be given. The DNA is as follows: TGTGCCAGCAACGCCGCGGATTTCTACAATGAGCAGTTCTTC. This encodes CASNAADFYNEQFF.